One sample yielded the 23 T cell receptor beta chains listed below, sequenced in a study of T cells in Graves' hyperthyroidism and ophthalmopathy. RNA transcripts provided the source from which TCR beta CDR3 regions were amplified. TCR CDR3 underwent first-round RT-PCR with the HTBI primer set. A single record per CDR3 protein comes from TCRdb applying MiXCR to the multiplex PCR reads. The sample has some 440,000 distinct CDR3 sequences, 15% to 19% seen once. The sequenced sample consisted of blood. The receptor set was obtained from a woman aged 18 to 35 with Graves' hyperthyroidism.

This clonotype was counted ten times or more. The chain uses TRBV12-3 or TRBV12-4 and TRBJ1-5; unclear D gene. This CDR3 comprises 11 residues. Trimming removed 6 bases from V and 4 bases from J, with 4 bases in between. CDR3 sequence reads: CASSINQPQHF. For the CDR3, the DNA is TGTGCCAGCAGCATAAATCAGCCCCAGCATTTT.

This clonotype was observed a few times. The rearrangement joins TRBV6-2 or TRBV6-3 to TRBJ2-4; TRBD2 matches 10 bases. The CDR3 contains 16 residues. The germline V gene encodes CDR1 MNHEY and CDR2 SVGEGT. V lost 4 bases and J lost 5; bases outside the gene matches: 8. CDR3 in amino acids: CASSSRAGGHENIQYF. In nucleotides, the CDR3 is TGTGCCAGCAGTTCTAGAGCGGGGGGGCATGAAAACATTCAGTACTTC.

In this sample, this clonotype turned up many times. This chain uses TRBV24-1 with TRBJ1-1; D is ambiguous. Germline CDR1 and CDR2: KGHDR and SFDVKD. V shed 5 bases and J shed 0 bases, with 6 bases lying between them. This CDR3 is 13 amino acids long. In DNA, the CDR3 is TGTGCCACCAGTGGAGACGTGAACACTGAAGCTTTCTTT. It yields the protein CATSGDVNTEAFF.

The chain uses TRBV20-1 and TRBJ1-5, with 7 bases aligning to TRBD1. The V and J ends lost 3 bases and 9 bases, in that order; junction bases with no gene match: 5. CDR3 length: 12 residues. Germline V lookup: CDR1 DFQATT, CDR2 SNEGSKA (reference sequence). CDR3 nucleotides: TGCAGTGCTAGTCCGAGACAGGGGCCCCAGCATTTT. This translates into CSASPRQGPQHF.

This clonotype came up many times. The chain is built from TRBV10-1 and TRBJ1-5; 8 nucleotides agree with TRBD1. Germline CDR1 reads WNHNN; CDR2 reads SYGVQD (reference sequence). This CDR3 spans 18 amino acids. The ends lost 5 bases at V and 0 bases at J; junction bases unmatched: 12. CDR3 DNA sequence: TGCGCCAGCAGTCAAACGGGACAGGCTATGAGTAGCAATCAGCCCCAGCATTTT. Translation: CASSQTGQAMSSNQPQHF.

Concerning this clonotype: Given a much more abundant clone one base away, this may be a read error. Because the CDR3 is missing its conserved closing phenylalanine or tryptophan, this is likely a read error. The chain links TRBV7-2 to TRBJ2-1, with TRBD1 matching over 7 bases. CDR1 and CDR2 (germline): SGHTA, FQGNSA. V trimming: 3 bases; J trimming: 3 bases; junction bases outside the gene matches: 5. CDR3 length: 15 residues. The CDR3 sequence is CASSFRTGYYNEQFC. As DNA, the CDR3 is TGTGCCAGCAGCTTTCGGACAGGTTACTACAATGAGCAGTTCTGC.

V usage is TRBV5-1 and J usage is TRBJ2-6; D possibly corresponds to TRBD2 (5 bases). V was pared by 3 bases and J by 0 bases, with 10 bases between. Germline CDR1 reads SGHRS; CDR2 reads YFSETQ. The CDR3 is made up of 16 amino acids. The CDR3 region is CASSSGLNSGANVLTF. The DNA for the CDR3 is TGCGCCAGCAGCTCAGGACTTAACTCTGGGGCCAACGTCCTGACTTTC.

Many counts were recorded for this clonotype. The chain is built from TRBV5-1 and TRBJ2-1; 10 bases map to TRBD2. Germline CDR1 reads SGHRS; CDR2 reads YFSETQ. V lost 4 bases and J lost 9; bases outside the gene matches: 13. The CDR3 loop spans 16 amino acids. The CDR3 reads CASSPRLAGALGEQFF. As DNA, the CDR3 is TGCGCCAGCAGCCCCCGCCTAGCGGGAGCGTTGGGTGAGCAGTTCTTC.

The chain couples TRBV10-3 to TRBJ2-3, with D maybe TRBD1 (5 bases). The CDR3 is 13 residues long. Trimming cost V 5 bases and J 3 bases, with 9 bases left between them. From germline, CDR1 is ENHRY and CDR2 SYGVKD. CDR3 sequence: CAISWGGTDTQYF. The CDR3 coding sequence is TGTGCCATCAGTTGGGGCGGTACAGATACGCAGTATTTT.

This clonotype was picked up many times. J is TRBJ2-5 and V is TRBV6-4, with TRBD1 matching over 10 bases. J gave up 5 bases and V 8 bases, and 8 bases lay outside the gene matches. Germline V gene sequence: CDR1 MRHNA, CDR2 SNTAGT. The CDR3 extends over 14 amino acids. CDR3 residues: CASAPTGGGETQYF. CDR3 coding DNA: TGTGCCAGCGCCCCGACAGGGGGCGGGGAGACCCAGTACTTC.

This clonotype has more than one count but fewer than ten. This chain joins TRBV5-1 and TRBJ2-3, with D unresolved. CDR1 and CDR2 from the germline V gene are SGHRS and YFSETQ. Trimming shortened V by 0 bases and J by 8 bases, and 10 bases separated the two germline ends. There are 13 residues in the CDR3. CDR3 sequence reads: CASSLEGQFTQYF. CDR3 nucleotide sequence: TGCGCCAGCAGCTTGGAAGGCCAGTTTACGCAGTATTTT.

The table lists this clonotype with a few counts. The chain employs TRBV6-2 or TRBV6-3 and TRBJ1-5; D is uncertain. This CDR3 comprises 12 residues. The ends were cut back, 3 bases at V and 5 bases at J, with 5 bases in the middle. Germline V gene sequence: CDR1 MNHEY, CDR2 SVGEGT. The CDR3 sequence is CASSYGYQPQHF. The CDR3 nucleotides are TGTGCCAGCAGTTATGGCTATCAGCCCCAGCATTTT.

At least ten counts were recorded for this clonotype. This chain uses TRBV20-1 with TRBJ1-4; no firm D call. The CDR3 runs 15 residues. Looked up from germline, CDR1 is DFQATT and CDR2 is SNEGSKA (reference sequence). V lost 0 bases to trimming and J lost 0 bases, with 8 bases between them. The CDR3 is CSARDPSATNEKLFF. The CDR3 coding sequence is TGCAGTGCTAGAGATCCGAGTGCAACTAATGAAAAACTGTTTTTT.

This clonotype was seen a handful of times. A much larger clone lies one base from this, so it may be a read error. The chain employs TRBV28 and TRBJ2-1; maybe TRBD2 (5 bases). Per germline, CDR1 MDHEN and CDR2 SYDVKM. V lost 4 bases to trimming and J lost 5 bases, with 18 bases between them. This CDR3 has 16 residues. DNA for the CDR3: TGTGCCAGCAGTTCTAGGCGGAGGCAAATGAACAATGAGCAGTTCTTC. Translating it yields CASSSRRRQMNNEQFF.

This clonotype was found many times. The chain carries TRBV6-1 and TRBJ1-5; D may be TRBD1 (6 bases). This CDR3 has 17 residues. The germline V gene has CDR1 MNHNS and CDR2 SASEGT. V was clipped by 7 bases and J by 0 bases, with 19 bases between them. In DNA form, the CDR3 reads TGTGCCAGCACCGATCCCGGGACACAATTTAGCAATCAGCCCCAGCATTTT. Translated, it gives CASTDPGTQFSNQPQHF.

This rearrangement joins TRBV12-3 or TRBV12-4 to TRBJ1-2; D is unclear. CDR3 length: 14 residues. Deletions cut 6 bases from V and 0 bases from J, with 11 bases between. CDR3: CASRAGTANYGYTF. CDR3 nucleotides: TGTGCCAGCAGAGCCGGAACAGCTAACTATGGCTACACCTTC.

This clonotype was observed a few times. The CDR3 sequence is CASSVIRGRTNEQFF. CDR3 nucleotides: TGCGCCAGCAGCGTGATCAGGGGGCGTACGAATGAGCAGTTCTTC. The J gene is TRBJ2-1, the V gene TRBV5-1; 8 bases agree with TRBD1. V was clipped by 4 bases and J by 7 bases; unmatched bases: 10. The CDR3 is 15 amino acids. The germline V gene has CDR1 SGHRS and CDR2 YFSETQ.

The chain uses TRBV7-9 and TRBJ1-2, with D tentatively TRBD1 (5 bases). V lost 2 bases and J lost 8, with 9 bases in between. The CDR3 loop spans 12 amino acids. CDR1 and CDR2 from the germline V gene are SEHNR and FQNEAQ (reference sequence). CDR3 sequence (DNA): TGTGCCAGCAGCTTATGGGGGAGCGGCTACACCTTC. This gives the protein CASSLWGSGYTF.

The chain uses TRBV11-2 and TRBJ2-3, with 12 positions matching TRBD2. V shed 3 bases and J 7 bases; nucleotides not matched to a gene: 5. Looked up from germline, CDR1 is SGHAT and CDR2 is FQNNGV. This CDR3 is 15 amino acids long. The CDR3 sequence is CASSFTSGGTHTQYF. As DNA, the CDR3 is TGTGCCAGCAGCTTTACTAGCGGGGGGACACATACGCAGTATTTT.

This sequence joins TRBV16 and TRBJ1-4, with TRBD1 matching 7 bases. Germline V gives CDR1 KGHSY, CDR2 FQNENV. This CDR3 contains 15 residues. The ends lost 0 bases at V and 5 bases at J; junction bases unmatched: 3. The chain's CDR3 is CASSQSTGSNEKLFF. CDR3 DNA sequence: TGTGCCAGCAGCCAATCGACAGGGAGCAATGAAAAACTGTTTTTT. The variable domain in full, with the rest retrieved from reference TRBV16 and TRBJ1-4, is GEEVAQTPKHLVRGEGQKAKLYCAPIKGHSYVFWYQQVLKNEFKFLISFQNENVFDETGMPKERFSAKCLPNSPCSLEIQATKLEDSAVYFCASSQSTGSNEKLFFGSGTQLSVL.

This clonotype was counted only a few times. The rearrangement joins TRBV28 to TRBJ1-2; 9 bases align to TRBD1. V was pared by 6 bases and J by 6 bases, with 11 bases of the junction left unmatched. Germline V gene lookup returns CDR1 MDHEN and CDR2 SYDVKM. CDR3 length: 15 amino acids. The CDR3 reads CASRGSAGQGNGYTF. For the CDR3, the DNA is TGTGCCAGCAGGGGGTCTGCCGGACAGGGGAATGGCTACACCTTC.

The chain uses TRBV10-3 and TRBJ2-3; 13 bases map to TRBD2. The germline gives CDR1 ENHRY, CDR2 SYGVKD. V trimming: 10 bases; J trimming: 4 bases; junction bases outside the gene matches: 8. The CDR3 sequence is 15 residues long. CDR3 sequence: CATGTSGDFSDTQYF. The CDR3 DNA follows: TGTGCCACTGGGACTAGCGGGGATTTTTCAGATACGCAGTATTTT.

V and J are TRBV12-3 or TRBV12-4 and TRBJ1-5; D uncertain. CDR3 size: 14 residues. V was pared by 2 bases and J by 1 base, with 6 bases between. The CDR3 reads CASSLPQSNQPQHF. CDR3 sequence (DNA): TGTGCCAGCAGTTTACCACAGAGCAATCAGCCCCAGCATTTT.